Shown below are 18 T cell receptor beta chains from a single sample sequenced in a study of read filtering for tumor transcriptome and immune sequencing. This library used 300 to 450 ng RNA and molecular barcoded adaptors spanning alpha/delta and beta/gamma chains. TCRdb fed the reads into MiXCR, producing one record per CDR3 protein. Of about 130,000 distinct CDR3 sequences listed, 10% to 15% are singletons. What was sequenced was a population of CD138-negative cells sorted from bone marrow. The receptors shown here come from a donor at least 40 years old with multiple myeloma.

Remarks on this clonotype: A read error may produce the germline difference seen at one junction end. The chain recombines TRBV29-1 with TRBJ2-2, with a possible D match to TRBD2 (5 bases). The CDR3 consists of 12 residues. CDR1 and CDR2 from the germline V gene are SQVTM and ANQGSEA. This CDR3 is CSGAENTGELSF. The CDR3 region has the DNA TGCAGCGGCGCCGAGAACACCGGGGAGCTGTCTTTT.

This clonotype was seen many times. The chain uses TRBV7-2 and TRBJ2-1; TRBD2 matches at 12 bases. J gave up 6 bases and V 5 bases, and 5 bases lay outside the gene matches. The CDR3 totals 15 residues. From germline, CDR1 is SGHTA and CDR2 FQGNSA. This chain's CDR3 is CASSHSTSGSNEQFF. For the CDR3, the DNA is TGTGCCAGCAGCCATTCGACTAGCGGGAGCAATGAGCAGTTCTTC. The whole variable domain, filled in from reference TRBV7-2 and TRBJ2-1, reads GAGVSQSPSNKVTEKGKDVELRCDPISGHTALYWYRQSLGQGLEFLIYFQGNSAPDKSGLPSDRFSAERTGGSVSTLTIQRTQQEDSAVYLCASSHSTSGSNEQFFGPGTRLTVL.

The sample holds many counts of this clonotype. The chain employs TRBV10-3 and TRBJ1-1; TRBD1 is a possible D gene (5 bases). The germline V gene has CDR1 ENHRY and CDR2 SYGVKD. V lost 6 bases and J lost 1, with 12 bases in between. This CDR3 has 14 amino acids. Here the CDR3 reads CAISGDSRNTEAFF. As DNA, the CDR3 is TGTGCCATCAGCGGCGACAGCCGGAACACTGAAGCTTTCTTT.

This clonotype was seen a single time. It may be a read error: a sequence one base away is much more abundant. Given the absence of the conserved phenylalanine or tryptophan at the CDR3 end, a read error is likely. This chain joins TRBV20-1 and TRBJ2-7, with 9 nucleotides matching TRBD1. Germline CDR1 is DFQATT and CDR2 is SNEGSKA (reference sequence). The J segment lost 3 bases and the V segment lost 7 bases, leaving 4 bases of the junction unmatched. The CDR3 covers 12 residues. For the CDR3, the DNA is TGCAGTGTTGAGACAGGGGGCTACGAGCAGTACTCC. As protein: CSVETGGYEQYS.

This clonotype has at least ten counts. The chain is built from TRBV18 and TRBJ2-1; tentative D call: TRBD1 (6 bases). V dropped 5 bases and J dropped 8 bases, with 19 bases sitting between them. The CDR3 sequence is 15 residues long. Germline V gene sequence: CDR1 KGHSH, CDR2 LQKENI. The chain's CDR3 is CASSFGQRSIDEQFF. As DNA, the CDR3 is TGTGCCAGCTCATTCGGACAGCGGTCGATAGATGAGCAGTTCTTC.

This clonotype came up many times. The chain links TRBV20-1 to TRBJ2-2; D unclear. V was trimmed by 2 bases and J by 0 bases, leaving 10 bases between them. This CDR3 has 15 residues. Germline loops: CDR1 DFQATT, CDR2 SNEGSKA (reference sequence). In DNA form, the CDR3 reads TGCAGTGCTAGATCTAAACAGACGAACACCGGGGAGCTGTTTTTT. As protein: CSARSKQTNTGELFF.

Concerning this clonotype: A much more abundant neighbour one base away suggests this may be a read error. The J gene is TRBJ2-5, the V gene TRBV30; maybe TRBD2 (5 bases). The CDR3 has 15 residues. Germline V gene data show CDR1 as GTSNPN and CDR2 as SVGIG (reference sequence). The CDR3 nucleotides read TGTACCTGGAGTGTACTTGGGCAGGCGGGCGAGACCCAGTACTTC. Translating gives CTWSVLGQAGETQYF.

This clonotype was seen repeatedly, ten times or more. The rearrangement uses TRBV15 and TRBJ2-6; unclear D gene. The CDR3 is 16 residues long. The V gene's germline CDR1 is LNHNV and CDR2 YYDKDF (reference sequence). V was pared by 0 bases and J by 1 base, with 7 bases between. The CDR3 bases are TGTGCCACCAGCAGAGATCGTGGATCTGGGGCCAACGTCCTGACTTTC. It translates to CATSRDRGSGANVLTF.

The genes are TRBV3-1 and TRBJ1-1; D gene uncertain. Germline V gene data show CDR1 as LGHDT and CDR2 as YNNKEL (reference sequence). The CDR3 runs 14 residues. V was cut by 1 base and J by 7 bases, with 13 bases left in between. The CDR3, as DNA: TGTGCCAGCAGCCAAGTCAAGCCATCTGGTGAAGCTTTCTTT. It encodes CASSQVKPSGEAFF.

V usage is TRBV12-3 or TRBV12-4 and J usage is TRBJ2-3; D is perhaps TRBD2 (5 bases). CDR3 length: 12 residues. V shed 5 bases and J shed 8 bases, with 11 bases lying between them. CDR3 sequence reads: CASSRSEGTQYF. CDR3 DNA sequence: TGTGCCAGCAGTCGATCCGAGGGTACGCAGTATTTT.

This clonotype was counted a few times. A much bigger clone sits one base away, suggesting this may be a read error. The chain carries TRBV3-1 and TRBJ1-5, with 9 bases aligning to TRBD1. V shed 3 bases, J shed 6 bases, and the junction held 3 bases outside the gene matches. Germline V CDR1 and CDR2: LGHDT, YNNKEL (reference sequence). This CDR3 region has 14 residues. This CDR3 reads CASSQGQGVQPQHF. CDR3 in DNA: TGTGCCAGCAGCCAGGGACAGGGAGTTCAGCCCCAGCATTTT.

Remarks on this clonotype: The CDR3 end shows no conserved phenylalanine or tryptophan, and so a read error is likely. The rearrangement uses TRBV12-3 or TRBV12-4 and TRBJ2-4; D not certain. The CDR3 sequence is 16 residues long. CDR3 bases: TGTGTCAGCAGTCCCAGACTGGATATAGCCAAAAACATTCAGTACCTC. Amino acid sequence: CVSSPRLDIAKNIQYL.

This sequence joins TRBV2 and TRBJ2-1; the D gene could be TRBD1 or TRBD2 (5 bases each). Trimming cost V 8 bases and J 0 bases, with 11 bases left between them. The CDR3 sequence is 14 residues long. Germline V gives CDR1 SNHLY, CDR2 FYNNEI. CDR3 in amino acids: CASGAGISYNEQFF. The CDR3, as DNA: TGTGCCAGCGGGGCCGGGATCTCCTACAATGAGCAGTTCTTC.

This clonotype was detected many times. J is TRBJ2-1 and V is TRBV20-1, with 11 positions matching TRBD2. The CDR3 runs 16 residues. Germline V gene lookup returns CDR1 DFQATT and CDR2 SNEGSKA (reference sequence). The V and J ends lost 0 bases and 4 bases, in that order; junction bases with no gene match: 5. The CDR3 region has the DNA TGCAGTGCTAGAGATGATACTAGCGGGAGTTACAATGAGCAGTTCTTC. Its protein is CSARDDTSGSYNEQFF.

The chain employs TRBV18 and TRBJ2-6; TRBD1 matches at 8 bases. The CDR3 runs to 19 residues. The V gene end was trimmed by 3 bases and the J gene end by 4 bases; junction bases not matched to a gene: 14. CDR1 and CDR2 (germline): KGHSH, LQKENI. The DNA of the CDR3 is TGTGCCAGCTCACCTTCCGGGACAGGAGGGCTGGCGGGGGCCAACGTCCTGACTTTC. Its protein product is CASSPSGTGGLAGANVLTF.

The sample holds many counts of this clonotype. The CDR3 sequence is CASTRSSYNEQFF. The CDR3, as DNA: TGTGCCAGTACAAGGAGCTCCTACAATGAGCAGTTCTTC. The rearrangement joins TRBV7-9 to TRBJ2-1; D gene uncertain. V was cut by 9 bases and J by 0 bases, with 9 bases left in between. The CDR3 is 13 residues long. Germline loops: CDR1 SEHNR, CDR2 FQNEAQ (reference sequence).

This clonotype was counted a few times. The V call is TRBV20-1, the J call TRBJ2-3; D is possibly TRBD1 (6 bases). Germline-derived CDR1 and CDR2 are DFQATT and SNEGSKA (reference sequence). V shed 0 bases and J shed 4 bases, with 17 bases lying between them. The CDR3 has 16 amino acids. The chain's CDR3 is CSARDQILAGADTQYF. CDR3 DNA sequence: TGCAGTGCTAGAGATCAAATCTTGGCAGGGGCAGATACGCAGTATTTT.

Only a few counts were recorded for this clonotype. The rearrangement links TRBV20-1 to TRBJ2-3; 7 bases are a match to TRBD2. The CDR3 sequence is 12 residues long. Germline loops: CDR1 DFQATT, CDR2 SNEGSKA (reference sequence). After removal of 5 bases from V and 6 bases from J, the junction contained 5 bases not matched to a gene. This CDR3 reads CSASLAEDTQYF. The CDR3 DNA is TGCAGTGCTTCTCTAGCGGAGGATACGCAGTATTTT.